Presented here are 13 T cell receptor beta chains from one specimen sequenced in a study of T cells after posttransplantation cyclophosphamide. Profiled with immunoSEQ multiplex PCR; TCRdb holds only in-frame clones, not every one. The sample yields 66,000 or so clones, over 85% seen once. Sequencing was carried out using PBMCs. The receptors here all came from a woman aged 25 to 39 in good health and a related stem cell transplant donor.

This clone occurred a few times. The rearrangement joins TRBV27 to TRBJ2-7; D remains unclear. With 6 bases removed from V and 5 bases from J, the gap between germline ends came to 17 bases. Germline-derived CDR1 and CDR2 are MNHEY and SMNVEV (reference sequence). The CDR3 length is 14 residues. CDR3 amino acids: CASRAPVGSDEQYF. CDR3 in DNA: TGTGCCAGCAGGGCCCCAGTGGGATCGGACGAGCAGTACTTC.

In its sample, this clone was seen a few times. V usage is TRBV27 and J usage is TRBJ1-2; possibly TRBD1 for D (6 bases). CDR3 size: 13 residues. V lost 5 bases, J lost 6 bases, and 13 bases lay in between. From germline, CDR1 is MNHEY and CDR2 SMNVEV (reference sequence). The CDR3 region has the DNA TGTGCCAGCAGTCCCAGGGGACTCGATGGCTACACCTTC. This encodes CASSPRGLDGYTF.

CDR3 sequence (DNA): TGTGCCAGCAGTCCAATTCGACAGGGGCCCTACGAGCAGTACTTC. This sequence encodes CASSPIRQGPYEQYF. The rearrangement joins TRBV7-2 to TRBJ2-7; 8 nucleotides agree with TRBD1. From germline, CDR1 is SGHTA and CDR2 FQGNSA. Trimming at V came to 6 bases and at J to 2 bases, leaving 9 bases not matched to a gene. This CDR3 has 15 amino acids.

V usage is TRBV5-1 and J usage is TRBJ2-3, with a tentative D call TRBD1 (6 bases). This CDR3 spans 12 amino acids. Deletions cut 4 bases from V and 7 bases from J, with 10 bases between. Germline CDR1 reads SGHRS; CDR2 reads YFSETQ. The CDR3 sequence is CASSEDSHTQYF. Here the CDR3 DNA reads TGCGCCAGCAGCGAGGACAGCCATACGCAGTATTTT.

The chain is built from TRBV5-4 and TRBJ2-5; 8 bases match TRBD2. This CDR3 has 16 residues. V dropped 4 bases and J dropped 2; count of bases not matched to a gene: 10. CDR1 and CDR2 (germline): SGHNT, YYREEE (reference sequence). In nucleotides, the CDR3 is TGTGCCAGCAGCGCGGGGGGCAGGGCGCTTCAAGAGACCCAGTACTTC. Translation gives CASSAGGRALQETQYF.

The chain carries TRBV19 and TRBJ2-2; the D call may be TRBD1 or TRBD2 (6 bases each). The CDR3 loop spans 15 amino acids. Looked up from germline, CDR1 is LNHDA and CDR2 is SQIVND (reference sequence). Trimming removed 6 bases from V and 6 bases from J, with 17 bases in between. The CDR3 here is CASRSSEGVAGELFF. CDR3 sequence (DNA): TGTGCCAGTAGGTCGTCGGAGGGGGTGGCCGGGGAGCTGTTTTTT. Full variable domain (rest looked up from reference TRBV19 and TRBJ2-2): DGGITQSPKYLFRKEGQNVTLSCEQNLNHDAMYWYRQDPGQGLRLIYYSQIVNDFQKGDIAEGYSVSREKKESFPLTVTSAQKNPTAFYLCASRSSEGVAGELFFGEGSRLTVL.

The chain joins TRBV5-1 to TRBJ1-6, with a weak D call TRBD1 (5 bases). V was clipped by 4 bases and J by 10 bases, with 9 bases between them. Germline V CDR1 and CDR2: SGHRS, YFSETQ. There are 12 residues in the CDR3. In DNA, the CDR3 is TGCGCCAGCAGCGTGGGGGGATCACCCCTCCACTTT. It is translated as CASSVGGSPLHF.

The V gene is TRBV29-1, the J gene TRBJ1-1, with D hard to call. Germline V gene sequence: CDR1 SQVTM, CDR2 ANQGSEA. The CDR3 consists of 11 residues. This CDR3 reads CSGLDPSEAFF. In nucleotides, the CDR3 is TGCAGTGGGTTGGACCCAAGTGAAGCTTTCTTT.

CDR3 sequence: CASSVVSGDYGYTF. CDR3 DNA sequence: TGTGCCAGCAGCGTAGTCTCGGGAGACTATGGCTACACCTTC. The chain carries TRBV9 and TRBJ1-2; D not resolved. In germline, CDR1 is SGDLS, CDR2 YYNGEE. The V end was cut by 0 bases, the J end by 3 bases, with 9 bases between. This CDR3 region has 14 residues.

The chain employs TRBV6-5 and TRBJ1-1; D remains ambiguous. Trimming removed 7 bases at V and 5 bases at J, with 17 bases between. There are 14 residues in the CDR3. Germline CDR1 reads MNHEY; CDR2 reads SVGAGI. The DNA of the CDR3 is TGTGCCAGCATCTATGCCCCTGGACGAACTGAAGCTTTCTTT. Translation: CASIYAPGRTEAFF.

The chain combines TRBV5-1 with TRBJ2-3; D is uncertain. The V end lost 7 bases, the J end lost 4 bases, and 16 bases lay between the germline ends. In germline, CDR1 is SGHRS, CDR2 YFSETQ. CDR3 size: 14 residues. This CDR3 is CASAPDSFADTQYF. For the CDR3, the DNA is TGCGCCAGCGCCCCGGATAGCTTCGCAGATACGCAGTATTTT.

The gene calls are TRBV30 and TRBJ1-2; 11 bases agree with TRBD1. The V segment lost 3 bases and the J segment 3 bases; nucleotides outside the gene matches: 3. CDR3 length: 14 amino acids. In germline, CDR1 is GTSNPN, CDR2 SVGIG (reference sequence). The CDR3 DNA reads as TGTGCCTGGAGGGGACAGGGGGGGGACTATGGCTACACCTTC. Translating gives CAWRGQGGDYGYTF.

The genes are TRBV19 and TRBJ1-5, with 8 bases lining up with TRBD1. The CDR3 totals 17 residues. Looked up from germline, CDR1 is LNHDA and CDR2 is SQIVND (reference sequence). V dropped 1 base and J dropped 5; count of bases not matched to a gene: 10. The CDR3 DNA reads as TGTGCCAGTAGTATAGGGTGGACAGGGAGGGTGGATCAGCCCCAGCATTTT. Encoded protein: CASSIGWTGRVDQPQHF.